The rows below give T cell receptor beta chains drawn from one sample of a study of cytomegalovirus exposure and HLA in healthy donors. Data came from immunoSEQ multiplex PCR; TCRdb stores just in-frame clones and leaves some out. Altogether 150,000 to 200,000 clones are present, 75% to 80% being singletons, with the ten largest covering less than 6%. Sequencing input: PBMCs. The receptors derive from a woman in her twenties or thirties in good health and CMV-seropositive. CDR3s include the opening cysteine and the closing phenylalanine or tryptophan. Fields, in order: V gene, clone size, J gene, D gene, CDR3 protein, CDR3 DNA. A D gene is named only where the DNA matches it firmly. Expanded clones are given a class, and other clones once, few, many or no size at all.

TRBV2,.,TRBJ2-7,TRBD2,CASRNRAGGGYEQYF,TGTGCCAGCAGGAACAGAGCGGGAGGAGGCTACGAGCAGTACTTC
TRBV9,.,TRBJ1-1,.,CASSVFGGQNTEAFF,TGTGCCAGCAGCGTGTTCGGGGGTCAGAACACTGAAGCTTTCTTT
TRBV4-3,.,TRBJ1-2,.,CASSQGRNYGYTF,TGCGCCAGCAGCCAAGGGAGGAACTATGGCTACACCTTC
TRBV14,.,TRBJ2-3,TRBD1,CASSLRQGPDTQYF,TGTGCCAGCAGCCTAAGACAGGGTCCAGATACGCAGTATTTT
TRBV15,.,TRBJ1-1,.,CATSSGTLGTEAFF,TGTGCCACCAGCAGCGGGACTCTCGGCACTGAAGCTTTCTTT
TRBV15,.,TRBJ1-5,.,CATSTASPGRNQPQHF,TGTGCCACCAGCACCGCGTCGCCAGGCCGTAATCAGCCCCAGCATTTT
TRBV28,.,TRBJ1-5,.,CASGLGGPQHF,TGTGCCAGCGGCCTAGGGGGGCCCCAGCATTTT
TRBV5-1,few,TRBJ1-2,TRBD1,CASSVDRGRNYGYTF,TGCGCCAGCAGCGTGGACAGGGGGCGCAACTATGGCTACACCTTC
TRBV7-9,.,TRBJ2-2,.,CASSSRGTGELFF,TGTGCCAGCAGCTCTAGAGGGACCGGGGAGCTGTTTTTT
TRBV6-1,.,TRBJ2-2,TRBD2,CASSEKDLAGANTGELFF,TGTGCCAGCAGTGAAAAGGATCTAGCGGGAGCGAACACCGGGGAGCTGTTTTTT
TRBV29-1,few,TRBJ2-1,.,CSVNEGGGSYNEQFF,TGCAGCGTTAATGAGGGGGGAGGGTCCTACAATGAGCAGTTCTTC
TRBV25-1,.,TRBJ1-5,TRBD1,CASSEGDRQPQHF,TGTGCCAGCAGTGAAGGGGACAGGCAGCCCCAGCATTTT
TRBV2,few,TRBJ2-7,.,CASTKEGRIRPYEQYF,TGTGCCAGCACCAAGGAGGGACGTATTCGCCCCTACGAGCAGTACTTC
TRBV5-1,few,TRBJ2-7,TRBD1,CASSLPGQGYEQYF,TGCGCCAGCAGCTTACCGGGACAGGGCTACGAGCAGTACTTC
TRBV2,once,TRBJ1-6,.,CTSSASGFNSPLHF,TGTACCAGCAGCGCCTCGGGTTTTAATTCACCCCTCCACTTT
TRBV27,.,TRBJ2-7,TRBD1,CASSPHRGTYEQYF,TGTGCCAGCAGTCCCCACAGGGGTACCTACGAGCAGTACTTC